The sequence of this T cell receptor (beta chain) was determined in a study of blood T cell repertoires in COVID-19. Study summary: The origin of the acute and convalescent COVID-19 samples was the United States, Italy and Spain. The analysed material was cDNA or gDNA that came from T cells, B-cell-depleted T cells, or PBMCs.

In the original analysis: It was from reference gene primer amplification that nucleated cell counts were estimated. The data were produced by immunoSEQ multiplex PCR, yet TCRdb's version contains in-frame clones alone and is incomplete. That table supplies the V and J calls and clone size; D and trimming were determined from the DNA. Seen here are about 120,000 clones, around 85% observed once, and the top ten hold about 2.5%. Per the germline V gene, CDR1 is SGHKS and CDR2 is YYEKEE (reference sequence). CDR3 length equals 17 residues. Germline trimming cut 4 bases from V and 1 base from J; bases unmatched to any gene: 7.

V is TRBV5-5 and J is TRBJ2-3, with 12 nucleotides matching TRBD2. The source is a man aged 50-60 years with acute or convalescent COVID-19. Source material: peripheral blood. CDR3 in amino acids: CASSRQWTSGGTDTQYF. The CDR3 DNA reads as TGTGCCAGCAGCCGCCAGTGGACTAGCGGGGGCACAGATACGCAGTATTTT.